This TCR beta chain was recorded in a study of blood T cell repertoires in COVID-19. The germline V and J ends were trimmed by 0 bases and 4 bases, with 17 bases remaining between them. The germline gives CDR1 SGHNT, CDR2 YYREEE (reference sequence). The CDR3 covers 17 residues. The repertoire was sequenced with immunoSEQ multiplex PCR; TCRdb's copy has only in-frame clones and lacks some. The sample includes about 380,000 clones, more than 75% seen only once; the top ten take 1.2%. V is TRBV5-4 and J is TRBJ1-5; D possibly corresponds to TRBD1 (6 bases). The TCR originated in a woman aged 18 to 35 who had recovered from COVID-19. The sample consisted of PBMCs or T cells enriched from blood (not recorded which). The CDR3: CASSLVGPTGWNQPQHF. The DNA of the CDR3 is TGTGCCAGCAGCTTGGTTGGACCGACAGGATGGAATCAGCCCCAGCATTTT.